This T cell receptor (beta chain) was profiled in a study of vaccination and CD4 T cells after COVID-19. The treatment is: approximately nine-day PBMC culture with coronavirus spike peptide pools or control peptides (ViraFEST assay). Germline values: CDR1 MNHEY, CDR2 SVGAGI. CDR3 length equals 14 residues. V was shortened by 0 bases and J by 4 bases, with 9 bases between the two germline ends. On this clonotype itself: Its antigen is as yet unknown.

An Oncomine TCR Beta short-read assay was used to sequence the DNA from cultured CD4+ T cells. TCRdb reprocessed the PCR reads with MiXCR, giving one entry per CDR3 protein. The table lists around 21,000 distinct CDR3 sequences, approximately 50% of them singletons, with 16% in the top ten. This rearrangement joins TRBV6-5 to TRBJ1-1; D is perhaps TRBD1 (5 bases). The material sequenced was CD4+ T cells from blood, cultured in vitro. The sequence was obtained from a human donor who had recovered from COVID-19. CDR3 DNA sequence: TGTGCCAGCAGTTACTCGGGGGGGAGCACTGAAGCTTTCTTT. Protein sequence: CASSYSGGSTEAFF.